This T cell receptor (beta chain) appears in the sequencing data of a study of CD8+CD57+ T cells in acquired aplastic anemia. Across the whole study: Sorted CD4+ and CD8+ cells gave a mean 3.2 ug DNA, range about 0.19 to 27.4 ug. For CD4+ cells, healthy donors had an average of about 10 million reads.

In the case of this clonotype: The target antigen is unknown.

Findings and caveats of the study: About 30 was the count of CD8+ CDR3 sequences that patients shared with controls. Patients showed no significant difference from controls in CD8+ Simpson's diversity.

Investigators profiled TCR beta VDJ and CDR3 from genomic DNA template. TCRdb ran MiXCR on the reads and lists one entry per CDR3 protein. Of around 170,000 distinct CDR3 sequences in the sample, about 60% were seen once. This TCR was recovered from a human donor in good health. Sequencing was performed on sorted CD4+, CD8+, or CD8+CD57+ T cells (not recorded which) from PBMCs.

The CDR3 nucleotides are TGTGCCAGCAGCCCAATCGGGTACGAGCAGTACTTC. Amino acids: CASSPIGYEQYF. The V and J genes are TRBV7-2 and TRBJ2-7; no clear D. This CDR3 contains 12 residues. Trimming left V 5 bases short and J 4 bases short, with 9 bases between. Germline loops: CDR1 SGHTA, CDR2 FQGNSA.